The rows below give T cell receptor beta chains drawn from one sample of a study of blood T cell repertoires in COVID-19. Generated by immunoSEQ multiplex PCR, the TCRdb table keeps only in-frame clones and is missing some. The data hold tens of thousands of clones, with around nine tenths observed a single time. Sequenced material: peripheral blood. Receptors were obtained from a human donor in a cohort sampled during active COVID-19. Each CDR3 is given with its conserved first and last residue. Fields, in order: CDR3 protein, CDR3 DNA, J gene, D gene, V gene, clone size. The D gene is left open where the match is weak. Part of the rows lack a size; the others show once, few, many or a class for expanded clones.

CDR3 protein: CASSTAPNSPLHF
CDR3 DNA: TGTGCCAGCAGTACTGCACCCAATTCACCCCTCCACTTT
J gene: TRBJ1-6
D gene: NA
V gene: TRBV28
clone size: NA

CDR3 protein: CASSQALTGGLFF
CDR3 DNA: TGTGCCAGCAGCCAAGCTCTGACAGGCGGACTGTTTTTT
J gene: TRBJ1-4
D gene: NA
V gene: TRBV14
clone size: NA

CDR3 protein: CASGDSETQYF
CDR3 DNA: TGCGCCAGCGGGGACTCAGAGACCCAGTACTTC
J gene: TRBJ2-5
D gene: NA
V gene: TRBV10-2
clone size: NA

CDR3 protein: CASSPTSRGSTDTQYF
CDR3 DNA: TGTGCCAGCAGTCCAACTTCCAGGGGGAGCACAGATACGCAGTATTTT
J gene: TRBJ2-3
D gene: TRBD1
V gene: TRBV4-2
clone size: NA

CDR3 protein: CASSPTQGDTQYF
CDR3 DNA: TGTGCCAGCAGCCCGACCCAGGGAGATACGCAGTATTTT
J gene: TRBJ2-3
D gene: NA
V gene: TRBV5-4
clone size: NA

CDR3 protein: CASSPGGDYGYTF
CDR3 DNA: TGTGCCAGTAGTCCTGGGGGGGACTATGGCTACACCTTC
J gene: TRBJ1-2
D gene: NA
V gene: TRBV19
clone size: NA

CDR3 protein: CASSVETGVNQPQHF
CDR3 DNA: TGTGCCAGCAGTGTCGAGACAGGGGTTAATCAGCCCCAGCATTTT
J gene: TRBJ1-5
D gene: TRBD1
V gene: TRBV2
clone size: NA

CDR3 protein: CASSPRHGGQRNEKLFF
CDR3 DNA: TGCGCCAGCAGCCCTCGACACGGGGGACAGAGGAATGAAAAACTGTTTTTT
J gene: TRBJ1-4
D gene: TRBD1
V gene: TRBV4-1
clone size: NA

CDR3 protein: CAWRQGEQFF
CDR3 DNA: TGTGCCTGGAGACAGGGTGAGCAGTTCTTC
J gene: TRBJ2-1
D gene: NA
V gene: TRBV30
clone size: once

CDR3 protein: CASSAQGRSGNTIYF
CDR3 DNA: TGTGCCAGCAGTGCCCAGGGGCGCTCTGGAAACACCATATATTTT
J gene: TRBJ1-3
D gene: NA
V gene: TRBV2
clone size: NA

CDR3 protein: CASRSDGGSPLHF
CDR3 DNA: TGTGCCAGCAGGTCGGACGGGGGATCACCCCTCCACTTT
J gene: TRBJ1-6
D gene: NA
V gene: TRBV6-5
clone size: NA

CDR3 protein: CASSSGTSPRQETQYF
CDR3 DNA: TGTGCCAGCAGCTCCGGGACTAGCCCCCGACAAGAGACCCAGTACTTC
J gene: TRBJ2-5
D gene: TRBD2
V gene: TRBV9
clone size: NA

CDR3 protein: CASSENVAGGEREQFF
CDR3 DNA: TGTGCCAGCAGTGAAAACGTAGCGGGAGGGGAGAGGGAGCAGTTCTTC
J gene: TRBJ2-1
D gene: TRBD2
V gene: TRBV6-1
clone size: NA

CDR3 protein: CASSEVWGHNTEAFF
CDR3 DNA: TGTGCCAGCAGTGAAGTGTGGGGGCACAACACTGAAGCTTTCTTT
J gene: TRBJ1-1
D gene: NA
V gene: TRBV6-1
clone size: NA

CDR3 protein: CASSVDHSSYEQYF
CDR3 DNA: TGTGCCAGCAGCGTAGACCACAGCTCCTACGAGCAGTACTTC
J gene: TRBJ2-7
D gene: NA
V gene: TRBV9
clone size: NA

CDR3 protein: CASSWGQGAYEQYF
CDR3 DNA: TGTGCCAGCAGTTGGGGACAGGGGGCCTACGAGCAGTACTTC
J gene: TRBJ2-7
D gene: TRBD1
V gene: TRBV6-2/TRBV6-3
clone size: NA

CDR3 protein: CASSLGLRSYEQYF
CDR3 DNA: TGTGCCAGCAGCTTAGGTCTGCGGTCCTACGAGCAGTACTTC
J gene: TRBJ2-7
D gene: NA
V gene: TRBV13
clone size: few

CDR3 protein: CASQGSLGQGGYTDTQYF
CDR3 DNA: TGTGCCAGTCAAGGGAGCCTTGGACAGGGAGGCTACACAGATACGCAGTATTTT
J gene: TRBJ2-3
D gene: TRBD1
V gene: TRBV19
clone size: NA

CDR3 protein: CASSLRGGGLSEQFF
CDR3 DNA: TGTGCCAGCAGCCTCCGGGGGGGCGGCCTGTCTGAGCAGTTCTTC
J gene: TRBJ2-1
D gene: TRBD2
V gene: TRBV6-2/TRBV6-3
clone size: NA

CDR3 protein: CSVEVPLGTDYNEQFF
CDR3 DNA: TGCAGCGTTGAAGTCCCCCTGGGGACAGACTACAATGAGCAGTTCTTC
J gene: TRBJ2-1
D gene: TRBD1
V gene: TRBV29-1
clone size: NA

CDR3 protein: CASSKRQDRTEAFF
CDR3 DNA: TGTGCCAGTAGTAAACGACAGGATCGGACTGAAGCTTTCTTT
J gene: TRBJ1-1
D gene: NA
V gene: TRBV19
clone size: NA

CDR3 protein: CASSQEWSGGGPSYEQYF
CDR3 DNA: TGTGCCAGCAGCCAAGAATGGTCGGGCGGGGGCCCCTCCTACGAGCAGTACTTC
J gene: TRBJ2-7
D gene: NA
V gene: TRBV14
clone size: once